What follows are 21 T cell receptor beta chains derived from one specimen sequenced in a study of T-cell memory formation after mild COVID-19. TCRdb re-called the 5' RACE reads with MiXCR, one entry per CDR3 protein. The table lists tens of thousands of distinct CDR3 sequences, roughly 13% of them singletons. Source material: PBMCs or a T cell subset sorted from them (not recorded which). These receptor sequences come from a man between 18 and 29 years old who had mild COVID-19 (a few samples of this study predate the infection). Cell type and time point are not known.

The chain employs TRBV7-3 and TRBJ2-1; 9 bases agree with TRBD2. The CDR3 runs to 15 residues. The V gene end was trimmed by 2 bases and the J gene end by 8 bases; junction bases not matched to a gene: 7. Germline V gene sequence: CDR1 SGHTA, CDR2 FQGTGA. The CDR3 loop reads CASSLAGGGTYEQFF. CDR3 DNA sequence: TGTGCCAGCAGCTTAGCGGGAGGGGGAACCTATGAGCAGTTCTTC.

The chain employs TRBV20-1 and TRBJ1-3; D unresolved. V lost 3 bases and J 2 bases, leaving 11 bases between the germline ends. Germline V gives CDR1 DFQATT, CDR2 SNEGSKA (reference sequence). CDR3 size: 14 residues. The CDR3 nucleotides read TGCAGTGCTAGGGAAAGGGTGGCTGGAAACACCATATATTTT. Translated: CSARERVAGNTIYF.

In its sample, this clonotype was seen a few times. CDR3 DNA sequence: TGCGCCAGCAGCCACATAGGACAGGAAAGCGAGCAGTACTTC. This gives the protein CASSHIGQESEQYF. The J gene is TRBJ2-7, the V gene TRBV4-3; 7 bases are a match to TRBD1. The trim removed 3 bases at V and 6 bases at J, leaving 8 bases unmatched. CDR3 length: 14 amino acids. Germline V gene lookup returns CDR1 LGHNA and CDR2 YSLEER.

This clonotype has just a few counts. DNA for the CDR3: TGCGCCAGCAGTCATCGGCGGTTGGGGACCGGGGAGCTGTTTTTT. It is translated as CASSHRRLGTGELFF. This sequence joins TRBV23-1 and TRBJ2-2, with D hard to call. TRBV23-1 carries the ORF label, with uncertain function. The CDR3 is made up of 15 amino acids. V shed 3 bases and J shed 5 bases, with 13 bases lying between them.

This clonotype was recorded once. A much larger clone differs by one base, so this may be a read error. The CDR3 does not end in the conserved phenylalanine or tryptophan, so this is likely a read error. The chain recombines TRBV2 with TRBJ2-7; 7 bases line up with TRBD2. The CDR3 spans 15 residues. Germline V gene lookup returns CDR1 SNHLY and CDR2 FYNNEI. V lost 2 bases to trimming and J lost 0 bases; unmatched junction nucleotides: 4. The CDR3 loop reads CASSEWGGSSYEQYS. DNA for the CDR3: TGTGCCAGCAGTGAATGGGGGGGGAGCTCCTACGAGCAGTACTCC.

This clonotype was seen many times. The DNA for the CDR3 is TGTGCCACCAGCAGAGATCCGCCGAGCCAAGAGACCCAGTACTTC. Its translation: CATSRDPPSQETQYF. The chain links TRBV15 to TRBJ2-5; no clear D gene. Trimming removed 0 bases from V and 1 base from J, with 9 bases in between. The length of the CDR3 is 15 residues. Germline lookup yields CDR1 LNHNV and CDR2 YYDKDF (reference sequence).

The rearrangement joins TRBV12-3 or TRBV12-4 to TRBJ2-7, with a weak D call TRBD2 (6 bases). Trimming took 3 bases from V and 6 from J, leaving 12 bases between them. The CDR3 contains 13 residues. The CDR3 DNA reads TGTGCCAGCAGTTTGGGGGGTCCCGGCGAGCAGTACTTC. Translation: CASSLGGPGEQYF.

The rearrangement uses TRBV4-3 and TRBJ2-3, with TRBD2 as a possible D gene (6 bases). Deletions cut 8 bases from V and 4 bases from J, with 13 bases between. Germline V gives CDR1 LGHNA, CDR2 YSLEER. This CDR3 has 13 amino acids. The CDR3 region is CASSGREPDTQYF. In DNA, the CDR3 is TGCGCCAGCTCGGGACGGGAGCCAGATACGCAGTATTTT.

There are a few counts of this clonotype. The V call is TRBV4-1, the J call TRBJ1-6; D may be TRBD1 (6 bases). With 5 bases removed from V and 7 bases from J, the gap between germline ends came to 9 bases. Per the germline V gene, CDR1 is MGHRA and CDR2 is YSYEKL. This CDR3 spans 13 amino acids. Here the CDR3 reads CASSRQANSPLHF. The CDR3 coding sequence is TGCGCCAGCAGCAGACAGGCGAATTCACCCCTCCACTTT.

At least ten counts were recorded for this clonotype. This chain uses TRBV4-2 with TRBJ2-4; TRBD2 matches 8 bases. The germline V gene encodes CDR1 LGHNA and CDR2 YNFKEQ. The V and J ends lost 4 bases and 16 bases, in that order; junction bases with no gene match: 12. This CDR3 spans 13 amino acids. The CDR3 DNA follows: TGTGCCAGCAGCCCGGGGACTAGTGGAATAATATACTTC. It yields the protein CASSPGTSGIIYF.

This clonotype was recorded a few times. The chain uses TRBV20-1 and TRBJ2-3; TRBD2 matches 12 bases. After removal of 6 bases from V and 1 base from J, the junction contained 11 bases not matched to a gene. CDR1 is DFQATT, CDR2 SNEGSKA, per germline (reference sequence). There are 17 residues in the CDR3. The CDR3 nucleotides read TGCAGTGCGACATCCGGGACTAGCGGGTTCCGCACAGATACGCAGTATTTT. The encoded protein is CSATSGTSGFRTDTQYF.

This clonotype was picked up many times. This chain connects TRBV7-6 to TRBJ2-1, with a possible D match to TRBD1 (6 bases). The ends were cut back, 5 bases at V and 9 bases at J, with 14 bases in the middle. This CDR3 has 13 residues. CDR1 is SGHVS and CDR2 is FNYEAQ in the germline V gene. CDR3 in amino acids: CASSTSQGSEQFF. The DNA for the CDR3 is TGTGCCAGCAGCACCTCCCAGGGGAGTGAGCAGTTCTTC.

This clonotype has only a few counts. J is TRBJ2-7 and V is TRBV6-5; tentative D call: TRBD1 (5 bases). The V gene's germline CDR1 is MNHEY and CDR2 SVGAGI. V lost 2 bases and J 3 bases, leaving 5 bases between the germline ends. The CDR3 runs 12 residues. This CDR3 is CASSYDSYEQYV. CDR3 sequence (DNA): TGTGCCAGCAGTTACGACAGCTACGAGCAGTACGTC.

This clonotype was seen only a few times. The chain has TRBV12-3 or TRBV12-4 and TRBJ2-3; the D gene is possibly TRBD2 (6 bases). The CDR3 sequence is 16 residues long. Trimming shortened V by 5 bases and J by 8 bases, and 23 bases separated the two germline ends. For the CDR3, the DNA is TGTGCCAGCAGTCATCGGATGGGACTTTCCTGGGGTACGCAGTATTTT. It is translated as CASSHRMGLSWGTQYF.

This clonotype was seen only a few times. The chain combines TRBV5-1 with TRBJ2-7; TRBD1 matches 11 bases. Trimming took 3 bases from V and 5 from J; bases not matched to a gene: 4. Germline V gives CDR1 SGHRS, CDR2 YFSETQ. The CDR3 runs 14 residues. For the CDR3, the DNA is TGCGCCAGCAGCTCCGGACAGGGGGCCCACGAGCAGTACTTC. Residues: CASSSGQGAHEQYF. Full variable domain (outside the CDR3, taken from reference TRBV5-1 and TRBJ2-7): KAGVTQTPRYLIKTRGQQVTLSCSPISGHRSVSWYQQTPGQGLQFLFEYFSETQRNKGNFPGRFSGRQFSNSRSEMNVSTLELGDSALYLCASSSGQGAHEQYFGPGTRLTVT.

This chain uses TRBV6-5 with TRBJ2-1, with D possibly called TRBD1 or TRBD2 (6 bases each). This CDR3 has 14 residues. Trimming pared 2 bases from V and 7 bases from J, leaving 12 bases between. Germline loops: CDR1 MNHEY, CDR2 SVGAGI. CDR3 nucleotide sequence: TGTGCCAGCAGTTACGGGGGGCCGGGGAATGAGCAGTTCTTC. This encodes CASSYGGPGNEQFF.

This clonotype has a handful of counts. The chain is built from TRBV21-1 and TRBJ2-7; the table calls TRBD1, which could not be checked here. TRBV21-1 is listed as a pseudogene. The CDR3 has 13 amino acids. CDR3 sequence: CASSNGRSYEQYF. The CDR3 DNA follows: TGTGCCAGCAGCAACGGGCGTTCCTACGAGCAGTACTTC.

Comments on this clonotype: One junction end disagrees with the germline gene, perhaps due to a read error. The chain uses TRBV4-3 and TRBJ2-5, with no clear D. Germline lookup yields CDR1 LGHNA and CDR2 YSLEER. The CDR3 extends over 14 amino acids. CDR3 sequence reads: CDSSQDRRIETQYF. CDR3 coding DNA: TGCGACAGCAGCCAAGATCGACGGATTGAGACCCAGTACTTC.

A few counts support this clonotype. The CDR3 region has the DNA TGTGCCAGCACCTGGGCCGGGGGGGAGACCCAGTACTTC. This encodes CASTWAGGETQYF. The chain carries TRBV12-3 or TRBV12-4 and TRBJ2-5, with 7 bases matching TRBD2. The CDR3 has 13 amino acids. The trim removed 7 bases at V and 5 bases at J, leaving 7 bases unmatched.

This clonotype was counted at least ten times. The chain joins TRBV20-1 to TRBJ2-2; D unclear. The CDR3 is 17 amino acids. The germline V gene has CDR1 DFQATT and CDR2 SNEGSKA (reference sequence). V lost 2 bases to trimming and J lost 4 bases, with 20 bases between them. CDR3 bases: TGCAGTGCTAGATGGACCTCGACGCGGACGAGCACCGGGGAGCTGTTTTTT. Residues: CSARWTSTRTSTGELFF.

In its sample, this clonotype was seen a few times. V gene TRBV7-8 combines with J gene TRBJ2-1; 9 bases align to TRBD2. Trimming took 8 bases from V and 0 from J; bases not matched to a gene: 5. There are 15 residues in the CDR3. The germline V gene encodes CDR1 SGHVS and CDR2 FQNEAQ. The CDR3 nucleotides read TGTGCCAGCTCTCGTAGCGGGAGCTCCTACAATGAGCAGTTCTTC. Translation gives CASSRSGSSYNEQFF.